This is a list of T cell receptor beta chains from one sample in a study of T cells after yellow fever vaccination. TCRdb reanalysed the 5' RACE reads using MiXCR and keeps one entry per CDR3 protein. The table includes some 100,000 distinct CDR3 sequences, about 7.8% detected once. The sequencing here drew on CD4+ T cells sorted from PBMCs, taken 45 days after the first yellow fever vaccination. Receptors were obtained from a man aged 18 to 35 who received the YFV17D yellow fever vaccine. CDR3s leave out the opening cysteine and the closing phenylalanine or tryptophan.

v_call cdr3_length cdr3_aa
TRBV24-1 9 ATSGTAEQF
TRBV20-1 12 SAEALSSGNTIY
TRBV5-6 12 ASSWGQGWTEAF
TRBV29-1 10 SVGAGDTEAF
TRBV10-2 13 ASSDELLRDNEQF
TRBV5-1 17 ASSLDPGGTFATNEKLF
TRBV7-9 11 ASSRTSNQPQH
TRBV29-1 10 SVGGLRNGYT
TRBV5-4 11 ASSLASDNEQF
TRBV6-2/TRBV6-3 15 ASSRARGGQTYNEQF
TRBV5-1 13 ASSPWTDNTGELF
TRBV5-1 12 ASRPGGILETQY
TRBV19 13 ASSTGRTVNTEAF
TRBV6-2/TRBV6-3 14 ASSTDREGFDEKLF
TRBV28 12 ASTNPRGNNEQF
TRBV2 11 ASQQFNTWELF
TRBV20-1 12 SAPSVSGANVLT
TRBV24-1 16 ATSDLHGRGSSYNEQF
TRBV11-2 10 ASSWGTGELF
TRBV6-2/TRBV6-3 15 ASSRRYGFSGANVLT
TRBV28 13 ASSTDTLAKNIQY
TRBV20-1 9 SAAGTTDQY
TRBV2 13 ASNKRDSLNQPQH
TRBV29-1 11 SVAPGFQRELF
TRBV7-2 13 ASSLGGLEGNTIY
TRBV20-1 11 SAREDNTNTIY
TRBV29-1 11 SVDKGKNTEAF
TRBV4-2 13 ASSQGGQIGNEQF
TRBV6-5 14 ASSYSGRGPDYGYT
TRBV5-1 12 ATSKGGIDEKLF
TRBV4-3 11 ASSQDIRQPQH
TRBV12-3/TRBV12-4 9 ASSLNDEQF
TRBV7-2 14 ASRNPGLAGASRQF
TRBV7-2 15 ASSLVSAGRAKNIQY
TRBV19 11 ASSPRVGETQY
TRBV30 12 ACKATSSYNEQF
TRBV5-1 12 ASSEPGPTGFYT
TRBV4-3 14 ASSQGNRAWEETQY
TRBV7-2 11 ASSLTRTNGYT
TRBV3-1 12 ASSQEGQVDTQY
TRBV5-4 14 ASSLGVGASGNTIY
TRBV20-1 12 SAARPLFVLSQY
TRBV19 14 ASSLTGTSFWNEQF
TRBV16 12 ASSQSGGSGTQY
TRBV7-9 13 ASSQNLRGIYGYT
TRBV5-1 11 ASSSNAQDTQY
TRBV5-1 10 ASSLGAVPQY
TRBV12-3/TRBV12-4 13 ASSFGLAGVGTQY
TRBV20-1 9 SASLDYGYT
TRBV18 14 ASSPIMGQGSDTQY
TRBV7-9 14 ASSLAGALAKNIQY
TRBV28 13 ASSLHPGEKETQY
TRBV7-2 13 ASSSLTREAYEQY
TRBV5-1 12 ASSFGARTGELF